This T cell receptor (beta chain) was documented in a study of blood T cells in healthy people across ages (dated by TCRdb to the mid-2010s). The study in broad terms: In model experiments, template switching captured about one uniquely barcoded TCR beta cDNA molecule for every two T cells. To avoid experimental bias, donors of different ages were distributed randomly across sequencing lanes. To track age-related changes in TCR beta repertoire diversity, the study relied on deep sequencing normalized with unique cDNA molecular identifiers. The donors were split into four age groups: young (average approximately 16 years), middle-aged (over 35), aged (about 56) and long-lived (approximately 80). For two donors (one aged 18 to 30 and one aged 80 or older), the study analyzed two additional independent replicas of 1 million unique cDNA reads from the same blood draw.

This clonotype came up once. No antigen is known for it. Base-call qualities are not available, and no considerably larger clone is one nucleotide away. Taken from the germline V gene, the CDR1 and CDR2 loops are MGHRA and YSYEKL. V is trimmed back by 3 bases and J by 3 bases, and the junction contains 9 bases that no gene match accounts for. From its cysteine to its phenylalanine, the CDR3 spans 16 amino acids. The kept DNA is CDR3 alone, 48 bases in frame from the first base. Library creation used 5' RACE. Sequencer: Illumina HiSeq 2500. A second PCR of roughly 7 to 11 cycles was run with a J-beta primer mix and a sample-barcoded 5' primer. A template-switch 5' adaptor carrying 12 random nucleotides introduced a unique molecular identifier onto each TCR beta cDNA molecule. Each sample yielded at least 2.5 million CDR3-containing paired-end reads. The Mint cDNA synthesis kit, primed by a TRBC-specific oligonucleotide, was used to synthesize first-strand cDNA from all RNA. Following uracil-DNA glycosylase treatment, a first 18-cycle PCR with universal primers M1SS and BC2_uni_R was performed on all cDNA. The authors' analysis ran thus. Normalization of each sample was performed by random selection of 1 million high-quality reads, each carrying a distinct molecular identifier. Instead of being binned into consensus sequences, reads with shared molecular identifiers were discarded. CDR3 identification, clonotype clustering and error correction used MiTCR with a Q25 quality threshold and the strictest error-elimination algorithm. A nonparametric unseen species model using Euler transformation provided a lower-bound estimate of total TCR beta diversity. The raw public data were reprocessed by TCRdb itself: fastp quality trimming at Q25, MiXCR clonotype calling, in-frame beta chains only. Each CDR3 protein appears once, grouped with its most common genes and DNA. The authors' filters were not applied to this entry. For this sample there are roughly 1,300,000 distinct CDR3 sequences; around 59% appear just once. The ten most abundant clones make up about 6.7% of the sample.

Overall study results and their limits: A strong correlation was found between observed TCR beta diversity and the percentage of naive T cells measured by flow cytometry. Compared with the aged group, more naive CD4+ T cells, fewer expanded clones and increased TCR diversity were shown by the long-lived group, suggesting age selection. Estimates of total diversity from one million sequenced T cells were regarded as lower bounds and underestimates. Because profiling used bulk unsorted PBMCs, naive and antigen-experienced compartments could not be compared conclusively. Observed TCR beta diversity per million T cells fell roughly linearly with age, and a significant reduction was already apparent by age around 44. The CMV infection status of donors was not known, potentially confounding age-related changes in expanded clonotypes.

Systemically healthy Caucasian individuals from Russia, 35 to 50 in total and aged roughly 6 to 100 years, were included as donors. Approximately 9.3 milliliters of peripheral blood were drawn from each donor into EDTA-treated Vacutainer tubes. Ficoll-Paque density-gradient centrifugation was used to isolate PBMCs, with at least 7 million per sample. Total RNA, at least 6 micrograms per sample, was extracted from PBMCs with Trizol reagent. For every donor, an aliquot of PBMCs went through flow cytometry to measure the percentages of naive CD45RAhigh/CD27high T cells. The sequence links TRBV4-1 to TRBJ2-7, with TRBD1 identical over 9 junction bases. This receptor was obtained from a man younger than 35 in good health. The sample taken for sequencing was blood. Here is the DNA: TGCGCCAGCAGCCACGCGCCAGGACAGGGGAGCTACGAGCAGTACTTC. It encodes CASSHAPGQGSYEQYF.